Included here is one TCR beta chain sequence, with context. Antigen: not known. The record originates from a study of T cell responses to AZD1222 COVID-19 vaccine. Study results and limitations: The donors showed a predominance of white British ancestry and of females, with possible underestimation of clonal diversity. The repertoires were collected only after the peak T cell response. Elevations in Spike-specific TCR breadth and depth followed administration of two AZD1222 doses. Baseline seropositivity characterized only a handful of AZD1222 recipients.

The CDR3 covers 16 residues. Germline loops: CDR1 SGHTA, CDR2 FQGNSA. J lost 7 bases, V lost 5 bases, and 13 bases had no gene match. Some clones are missing from TCRdb's copy, which holds only in-frame ones; the method was immunoSEQ multiplex PCR. The sample lists 98,000 or so clones; roughly nine tenths were seen once. The TCR originated in an adult who received the MenACWY meningococcal vaccine as a control. The specimen was peripheral blood, collected 28 days after the second dose of the MenACWY control vaccine. The chain joins TRBV7-2 to TRBJ1-5, with 8 bases identical to TRBD1. CDR3 loop: CASSPTGDVRRQPQHF. In DNA form, the CDR3 reads TGTGCCAGCAGCCCGACAGGGGATGTTAGGAGACAGCCCCAGCATTTT.